Listed below are T cell receptor beta chains from one sample, sequenced in a study of blood T cell repertoires in COVID-19. Using immunoSEQ multiplex PCR, the repertoire was profiled, and TCRdb retains in-frame clones only, with some absent. The sample shows a few hundred thousand clones, roughly 87% of them seen only once. The sequenced sample consisted of PBMCs or T cells enriched from blood (not recorded which). The receptor set was obtained from a woman aged 25 to 39 who had recovered from COVID-19. Both conserved end residues are part of each CDR3.

TRBV27,TRBJ2-5,CASSLTSGGQETQYF
TRBV7-9,TRBJ2-1,CASRGQGKRGSYNEQFF
TRBV19,TRBJ2-5,CASSIDGGGTQYF
TRBV27,TRBJ1-1,CASSGGGLDTEAFF
TRBV4-1,TRBJ1-5,CASSQGISNQPQHF
TRBV7-9,TRBJ2-3,CASSYGQSTDTQYF
TRBV7-6,TRBJ2-1,CASSQLSRGTIYNEQFF
TRBV4-3,TRBJ1-3,CASSLGASSGNTIYF
TRBV5-1,TRBJ2-4,CASSPSGAKNIQYF
TRBV9,TRBJ2-2,CASSWDRAGTGELFF
TRBV7-2,TRBJ1-1,CASSAQGGTEAFF
TRBV14,TRBJ1-2,CASSQVHIYGYTF
TRBV19,TRBJ1-5,CASSLTGGLSNQPQHF
TRBV28,TRBJ1-3,CASSNSGPHSGNTIYF
TRBV5-4,TRBJ1-6,CASSSQGVFNSPLHF
TRBV7-9,TRBJ2-5,CASSLVGGVETQYF
TRBV15,TRBJ2-6,CATSSRQVSGANVLTF
TRBV7-2,TRBJ1-2,CASSYGQGRYGYTF
TRBV7-2,TRBJ2-3,CASSLELAGARVTDTQYF
TRBV6-5,TRBJ1-1,CASSYSAGEAFF
TRBV6-1,TRBJ2-7,CASSEELAGAYEQYF
TRBV5-4,TRBJ2-2,CASSLLSPGTGELFF